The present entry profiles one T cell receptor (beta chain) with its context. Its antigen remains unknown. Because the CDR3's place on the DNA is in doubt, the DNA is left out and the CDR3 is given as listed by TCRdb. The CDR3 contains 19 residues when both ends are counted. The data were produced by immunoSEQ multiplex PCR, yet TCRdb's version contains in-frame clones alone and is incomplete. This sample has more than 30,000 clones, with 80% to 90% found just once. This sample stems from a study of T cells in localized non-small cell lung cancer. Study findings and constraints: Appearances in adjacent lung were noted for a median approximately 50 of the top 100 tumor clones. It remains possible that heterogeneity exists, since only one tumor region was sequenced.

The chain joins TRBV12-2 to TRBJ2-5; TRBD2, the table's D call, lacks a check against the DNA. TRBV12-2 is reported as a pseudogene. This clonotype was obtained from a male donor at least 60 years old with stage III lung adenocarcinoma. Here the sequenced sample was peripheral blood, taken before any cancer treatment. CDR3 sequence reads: CASRPSVAAGIILQETQYF.